This T cell receptor beta chain was captured in a study of blood T cell repertoires in COVID-19. Study at large: Sources were T cells, B-cell-depleted T cells, or PBMCs; the material itself was cDNA or gDNA.

Original processing notes: Amplification of reference gene primers was used by the study to estimate nucleated cell counts. Assay used: immunoSEQ multiplex PCR; TCRdb lists only in-frame clones, some missing. V and J calls and clone size are as listed in that table; D and trimming were resolved from the DNA. The data show under 500,000 clones, 70% to 90% seen once. The clonotype originates from a woman between 18 and 29 years old with acute COVID-19. Sequenced: PBMCs or T cells enriched from blood (not recorded which).

The CDR3 region is CASSLDREKVYYEQYF. The CDR3 nucleotides read TGTGCCAGCAGCTTAGATCGGGAGAAGGTCTACTACGAGCAGTACTTC. V usage is TRBV11-3 and J usage is TRBJ2-7; the D gene is possibly TRBD2 (6 bases). The CDR3 is made up of 16 amino acids. Trimming removed 0 bases from V and 3 bases from J, with 15 bases in between. Germline V CDR1 and CDR2: SGHNT, YENEEA.